The next 9 T cell receptor beta chains were all read from a single sample in a study of T cell responses to AZD1222 COVID-19 vaccine. Assay used: immunoSEQ multiplex PCR; TCRdb lists only in-frame clones, some missing. Among some 170,000 clones, about 90% were seen once, and the ten largest hold about 4.6%. Material: peripheral blood, obtained on day 0 of MenACWY control vaccination. These receptors were collected from an adult in good health.

The gene calls are TRBV24-1 and TRBJ1-6, with a weak D call TRBD1 (6 bases). The V and J ends lost 2 bases and 7 bases respectively, with 11 bases between them. In germline, CDR1 is KGHDR, CDR2 SFDVKD. The CDR3 contains 15 residues. CDR3 in amino acids: CATSDSLGQNSPLHF. DNA of the CDR3: TGTGCCACCAGTGATTCGTTAGGACAGAATTCACCCCTCCACTTT.

This clone occurred once. The rearrangement joins TRBV19 to TRBJ1-2; maybe TRBD1 (5 bases). CDR3 length equals 13 residues. Germline V lookup: CDR1 LNHDA, CDR2 SQIVND (reference sequence). V was pared by 2 bases and J by 4 bases, with 8 bases between. Here the CDR3 DNA reads TGTGCCAGTAGTATAACGGGGGGCTATGGCTACACCTTC. Its translation: CASSITGGYGYTF.

This chain links TRBV3-1 (or the pseudogene TRBV3-2) with TRBJ2-5; no definite D call. With 4 bases removed from V and 3 bases from J, the gap between germline ends came to 3 bases. The CDR3 spans 11 residues. Germline CDR1 LGHDT, CDR2 YNNKEL (reference sequence). The CDR3 bases are TGTGCCAGCAGCCTCGAAGAGACCCAGTACTTC. Translating gives CASSLEETQYF.

The chain links TRBV28 to TRBJ2-7; 7 bases agree with TRBD2. After removal of 5 bases from V and 0 bases from J, the junction contained 10 bases not matched to a gene. The CDR3 loop spans 16 amino acids. Germline lookup yields CDR1 MDHEN and CDR2 SYDVKM. CDR3 loop: CASSPAGRAFSYEQYF. The CDR3 nucleotides are TGTGCCAGCAGTCCGGCGGGGAGGGCCTTCTCCTACGAGCAGTACTTC.

This chain joins TRBV6-1 and TRBJ1-1, with D possibly TRBD1 on 5 matching bases. The germline V gene has CDR1 MNHNS and CDR2 SASEGT. The CDR3 covers 15 residues. The germline V and J ends were trimmed by 2 bases and 4 bases, with 14 bases remaining between them. The CDR3 protein is CASSELRGAGTEAFF. The CDR3 DNA is TGTGCCAGCAGTGAATTAAGGGGAGCCGGCACTGAAGCTTTCTTT.

The chain employs TRBV28 and TRBJ2-1; a possible D gene is TRBD2 (5 bases). CDR3 size: 17 residues. Germline CDR1 and CDR2: MDHEN and SYDVKM. Trimming shortened V by 6 bases and J by 1 base, and 19 bases separated the two germline ends. The chain's CDR3 is CASSPQSGMVSYNEQFF. CDR3 DNA: TGTGCCAGCAGCCCGCAATCCGGGATGGTTTCCTACAATGAGCAGTTCTTC.

V and J are TRBV7-9 and TRBJ2-7, with a possible D match to TRBD1 (5 bases). From germline, CDR1 is SEHNR and CDR2 FQNEAQ (reference sequence). V was trimmed by 3 bases and J by 4 bases, leaving 7 bases between them. The CDR3 loop spans 12 amino acids. CDR3 sequence (DNA): TGTGCCAGCAGCTTCCAGGGATACGAGCAGTACTTC. This codes for CASSFQGYEQYF. Full variable domain (missing parts from reference TRBV7-9 and TRBJ2-7): DTGVSQNPRHKITKRGQNVTFRCDPISEHNRLYWYRQTLGQGPEFLTYFQNEAQLEKSRLLSDRFSAERPKGSFSTLEIQRTEQGDSAMYLCASSFQGYEQYFGPGTRLTVT.

The rearrangement joins TRBV3-1 (or the pseudogene TRBV3-2) to TRBJ2-2; 14 positions match TRBD2. The V and J ends lost 4 bases and 2 bases, in that order; junction bases with no gene match: 6. There are 18 residues in the CDR3. Germline V gives CDR1 LGHDT, CDR2 YNNKEL (reference sequence). The chain's CDR3 is CASSRGLAGGPNTGELFF. The CDR3 nucleotides are TGTGCCAGCAGCCGAGGACTAGCGGGAGGCCCTAACACCGGGGAGCTGTTTTTT.

The CDR3 is CASSLDTGNSPLHF. The CDR3 DNA sequence: TGTGCCAGCAGCTTAGATACAGGGAATTCACCCCTCCACTTT. The genes are TRBV11-2 and TRBJ1-6; D is possibly TRBD1 (6 bases). Germline assignment: CDR1 SGHAT and CDR2 FQNNGV. The CDR3 sequence is 14 residues long. With 0 bases removed from V and 7 bases from J, the gap between germline ends came to 7 bases. Using reference TRBV11-2 and TRBJ1-6 for the parts outside the CDR3, the full variable domain is EAGVAQSPRYKIIEKRQSVAFWCNPISGHATLYWYQQILGQGPKLLIQFQNNGVVDDSQLPKDRFSAERLKGVDSTLKIQPAKLEDSAVYLCASSLDTGNSPLHFGNGTRLTVT.